This entry lists 32 T cell receptor beta chains sequenced from one sample in a study of T cell responses to AZD1222 COVID-19 vaccine. The method was immunoSEQ multiplex PCR; TCRdb's version includes in-frame clones alone and lacks a portion of them. The sample includes approximately 130,000 clones, nearly 90% of them seen just once. The specimen comprised peripheral blood, sampled 28 days after the second AZD1222 dose. The receptors shown here come from an adult who received the AZD1222 COVID-19 vaccine.

V and J are TRBV29-1 and TRBJ2-1; D is uncertain. Germline V gene data show CDR1 as SQVTM and CDR2 as ANQGSEA. Trimming stripped 4 bases from V and 9 bases from J, with 22 bases between. This CDR3 comprises 15 residues. The CDR3 loop is CSVVSTLLRVGEQFF. The CDR3 DNA follows: TGCAGCGTTGTTTCGACACTACTCCGGGTGGGTGAGCAGTTCTTC.

The J gene is TRBJ2-1, the V gene TRBV18, with no clear D. Trimming left V 3 bases short and J 3 bases short, with 15 bases between. CDR1 is KGHSH, CDR2 LQKENI, per germline. This CDR3 spans 16 amino acids. CDR3 nucleotide sequence: TGTGCCAGCTCACCCCTTGGACCGACTGGCTACAATGAGCAGTTCTTC. It is translated as CASSPLGPTGYNEQFF. The full variable domain, in which reference TRBV18 and TRBJ2-1 provide the parts outside the CDR3, is NAGVMQNPRHLVRRRGQEARLRCSPMKGHSHVYWYRQLPEEGLKFMVYLQKENIIDESGMPKERFSAEFPKEGPSILRIQQVVRGDSAAYFCASSPLGPTGYNEQFFGPGTRLTVL.

This chain joins TRBV11-2 and TRBJ2-1, with a weak D call TRBD2 (5 bases). Looked up from germline, CDR1 is SGHAT and CDR2 is FQNNGV. The V end was cut by 0 bases, the J end by 9 bases, with 12 bases between. This CDR3 contains 14 residues. The CDR3 loop reads CASSLDRIRGEQFF. The CDR3 region has the DNA TGTGCCAGCAGCTTAGACCGGATACGGGGTGAGCAGTTCTTC.

This clone was detected a few times. The V gene is TRBV5-1, the J gene TRBJ1-2, with unresolved D. Trimming shortened V by 4 bases and J by 2 bases, and 15 bases separated the two germline ends. Germline CDR1 reads SGHRS; CDR2 reads YFSETQ. CDR3 length: 15 amino acids. The DNA of the CDR3 is TGCGCCAGCAGCCATTCGTACGGGGAGAACTATGGCTACACCTTC. It yields the protein CASSHSYGENYGYTF.

The gene calls are TRBV6-6 and TRBJ1-2; D gene ambiguous. Germline V CDR1 and CDR2: MNHNY, SVGAGI (reference sequence). The CDR3 is 15 amino acids. The ends were cut back, 6 bases at V and 7 bases at J, with 21 bases in the middle. The CDR3 coding sequence is TGTGCCAGCAGCCTACTGGGCAGCGAGAGAGGTGGCTACACCTTC. This sequence encodes CASSLLGSERGGYTF.

The chain couples TRBV7-8 to TRBJ1-2, with D uncertain. Germline V CDR1 and CDR2: SGHVS, FQNEAQ. This CDR3 contains 15 residues. The V end lost 4 bases, the J end lost 4 bases, and 16 bases lay between the germline ends. The chain's CDR3 is CASSSEAGFGYGYTF. The CDR3 DNA follows: TGTGCCAGCAGCTCAGAGGCGGGTTTTGGCTATGGCTACACCTTC.

This clone has just one count. The chain carries TRBV10-1 and TRBJ1-6; D unclear. V lost 4 bases and J 2 bases, leaving 6 bases between the germline ends. The CDR3 contains 14 residues. CDR1 WNHNN and CDR2 SYGVQD come from the germline V gene (reference sequence). Written as DNA, the CDR3 is TGCGCCAGCAGTGCCGGGCCCTATAATTCACCCCTCCACTTT. Its translation: CASSAGPYNSPLHF.

In regard to this clone: Different DNA sequences within this sample yield the same CDR3. The rearrangement uses TRBV5-1 and TRBJ2-3; no reliable D call. The germline V gene has CDR1 SGHRS and CDR2 YFSETQ. The CDR3 is 14 amino acids. With 0 bases removed from V and 5 bases from J, the gap between germline ends came to 10 bases. The CDR3 nucleotides are TGCGCCAGCAGCTTGGGTGGGAAAGGAGATACGCAGTATTTT. Translated: CASSLGGKGDTQYF.

V gene TRBV2 combines with J gene TRBJ2-2, with 8 bases lining up with TRBD1. Per the germline V gene, CDR1 is SNHLY and CDR2 is FYNNEI. This CDR3 comprises 15 residues. Trimming took 3 bases from V and 6 from J; bases not matched to a gene: 6. Here the CDR3 reads CASSEVATGAGELFF. CDR3 sequence (DNA): TGTGCCAGCAGTGAGGTCGCGACAGGGGCCGGGGAGCTGTTTTTT. Using reference TRBV2 and TRBJ2-2 for the parts outside the CDR3, the full variable domain is EPEVTQTPSHQVTQMGQEVILRCVPISNHLYFYWYRQILGQKVEFLVSFYNNEISEKSEIFDDQFSVERPDGSNFTLKIRSTKLEDSAMYFCASSEVATGAGELFFGEGSRLTVL.

The chain joins TRBV2 to TRBJ2-3; the D gene is possibly TRBD1 (6 bases). The CDR3 runs to 17 residues. The germline CDR1 and CDR2 sequences are SNHLY and FYNNEI. The V end lost 8 bases, the J end lost 0 bases, and 21 bases lay between the germline ends. The CDR3 is CASRYFPGQGSTDTQYF. CDR3 coding DNA: TGTGCCAGCCGCTATTTCCCGGGACAAGGGAGCACAGATACGCAGTATTTT.

This clone has more than one count but fewer than ten. The chain is built from TRBV12-3 or TRBV12-4 and TRBJ2-1; TRBD1 matches 8 bases. Trimming took 1 base from V and 15 from J; bases not matched to a gene: 2. The CDR3 covers 11 residues. Written as DNA, the CDR3 is TGTGCCAGCAGTTTAGGGACAGGGTTGTTCTTC. The encoded protein is CASSLGTGLFF.

The J gene is TRBJ1-5, the V gene TRBV12-5; no clear D. Trimming pared 0 bases from V and 2 bases from J, leaving 5 bases between. The germline gives CDR1 LGHNT, CDR2 FRNRAP. This CDR3 is 14 amino acids long. CDR3 amino acids: CASGLVSGNQPQHF. CDR3 DNA: TGTGCTAGTGGTTTGGTGAGTGGCAATCAGCCCCAGCATTTT.

This clone came up once. The rearrangement uses TRBV11-2 and TRBJ2-7, with TRBD1 identical over 8 bases. Germline loops: CDR1 SGHAT, CDR2 FQNNGV. V dropped 0 bases and J dropped 8; count of bases not matched to a gene: 9. The length of the CDR3 is 15 residues. CDR3 amino acids: CASSLEPGQETKQYF. The CDR3 DNA is TGTGCCAGCAGCTTAGAACCGGGACAGGAAACTAAGCAGTACTTC.

The chain is built from TRBV12-5 and TRBJ1-3, with D perhaps matching TRBD1 (6 bases). This CDR3 contains 14 residues. CDR1 is LGHNT and CDR2 is FRNRAP in the germline V gene. Trimming cost V 3 bases and J 4 bases, with 10 bases left between them. The CDR3 region has the DNA TGTGCTAGTGGTTTTTTCGGGGGCGGAAACACCATATATTTT. It specifies CASGFFGGGNTIYF.

The chain is built from TRBV6-5 and TRBJ1-6; 7 bases line up with TRBD1. Trimming cost V 6 bases and J 9 bases; bases outside gene matches: 5. Germline lookup yields CDR1 MNHEY and CDR2 SVGAGI. This CDR3 comprises 13 residues. CDR3 sequence reads: CASSYRGSSPLHF. CDR3 in DNA: TGTGCCAGCAGCTACAGGGGTAGTTCACCCCTCCACTTT.

J is TRBJ1-2 and V is TRBV7-9; the D is unclear. CDR1 SEHNR and CDR2 FQNEAQ come from the germline V gene (reference sequence). The V gene lost 4 bases and the J gene lost 5 bases, with 8 bases spanning the gap. The CDR3 spans 12 residues. This chain's CDR3 is CASSSDGYGYTF. Here the CDR3 DNA reads TGTGCCAGCAGCTCGGACGGTTATGGCTACACCTTC.

This clone was found once. An end of the junction differs from the germline gene, which may be a read error. The chain joins TRBV13 to TRBJ1-2; 7 nucleotides match TRBD1. Germline lookup yields CDR1 PRHDT and CDR2 FYEKMQ (reference sequence). The CDR3 length is 14 residues. The CDR3 DNA reads TGTGCCAGCAGCTTAGAGGGGGCTAAATATGGCTACACCTTC. It translates to CASSLEGAKYGYTF.

The chain couples TRBV15 to TRBJ2-4; a weak D match, TRBD2 (5 bases). The V gene lost 3 bases and the J gene lost 8 bases, with 11 bases spanning the gap. The CDR3 is 13 residues long. Germline CDR1 reads LNHNV; CDR2 reads YYDKDF (reference sequence). CDR3: CATSSRGVDIQYF. In DNA, the CDR3 is TGTGCCACCAGCAGTCGGGGAGTGGACATTCAGTACTTC. The variable domain in full, completed from reference TRBV15 and TRBJ2-4, reads DAMVIQNPRYQVTQFGKPVTLSCSQTLNHNVMYWYQQKSSQAPKLLFHYYDKDFNNEADTPDNFQSRRPNTSFCFLDIRSPGLGDTAMYLCATSSRGVDIQYFGAGTRLSVL.

The chain carries TRBV5-1 and TRBJ2-5; D may be TRBD2 (6 bases). V lost 4 bases and J lost 1, with 14 bases in between. CDR3 length: 15 amino acids. CDR1 is SGHRS and CDR2 is YFSETQ in the germline V gene. This CDR3 reads CASSPGSGGQETQYF. CDR3 DNA sequence: TGCGCCAGCAGCCCTGGATCCGGGGGCCAAGAGACCCAGTACTTC.

The chain is built from TRBV6-6 and TRBJ1-1; no clear D gene. Germline values: CDR1 MNHNY, CDR2 SVGAGI (reference sequence). The CDR3 loop spans 10 amino acids. The V end lost 5 bases, the J end lost 4 bases, and 2 bases lay between the germline ends. The CDR3 loop reads CASSRTEAFF. In nucleotides, the CDR3 is TGTGCCAGCAGTCGCACTGAAGCTTTCTTT.

This clone was seen a few times. CDR3: CAWSPNLDLNEKLFF. The DNA for the CDR3 is TGTGCCTGGAGTCCGAACCTCGACCTAAATGAAAAACTGTTTTTT. The chain links TRBV30 to TRBJ1-4; D not resolved. The CDR3 has 15 amino acids. V was pared by 2 bases and J by 5 bases, with 15 bases between. Germline CDR1 reads GTSNPN; CDR2 reads SVGIG (reference sequence). Full variable domain (rest looked up from reference TRBV30 and TRBJ1-4): SQTIHQWPATLVQPVGSPLSLECTVEGTSNPNLYWYRQAAGRGLQLLFYSVGIGQISSEVPQNLSASRPQDRQFILSSKKLLLSDSGFYLCAWSPNLDLNEKLFFGSGTQLSVL.

The chain is built from TRBV7-2 and TRBJ1-2, with 10 positions matching TRBD1. CDR3 length: 16 residues. Trimming cost V 0 bases and J 5 bases; bases outside gene matches: 6. CDR1 and CDR2 from the germline V gene are SGHTA and FQGNSA. The CDR3 sequence: CASSLAWDRGKYGYTF. CDR3 coding DNA: TGTGCCAGCAGCTTAGCGTGGGACAGGGGAAAATATGGCTACACCTTC.

This chain links TRBV6-2 or TRBV6-3 with TRBJ1-2, with unresolved D. CDR3 length: 14 amino acids. Germline V gene sequence: CDR1 MNHEY, CDR2 SVGEGT. Trimming cost V 5 bases and J 7 bases, with 17 bases left between them. CDR3: CASSPQNGFGGYTF. CDR3 nucleotide sequence: TGTGCCAGCAGTCCCCAAAACGGATTCGGTGGCTACACCTTC.

V and J are TRBV6-5 and TRBJ1-5, with 9 bases lining up with TRBD1. The ends lost 5 bases at V and 6 bases at J; junction bases unmatched: 5. Germline CDR1 reads MNHEY; CDR2 reads SVGAGI. The CDR3 length is 14 residues. Written as DNA, the CDR3 is TGTGCCAGCAGTATGACAGGGGGTGGTCAGCCCCAGCATTTT. Its translation is CASSMTGGGQPQHF.

This clone has more than one count but fewer than ten. This chain links TRBV5-1 with TRBJ2-5; 9 nucleotides line up with TRBD2. This CDR3 has 16 residues. Germline V gives CDR1 SGHRS, CDR2 YFSETQ. The V and J ends lost 0 bases and 1 base, in that order; junction bases with no gene match: 4. The CDR3: CASSLVVTSGQETQYF. The CDR3 region has the DNA TGCGCCAGCAGCTTGGTAGTGACTAGCGGCCAAGAGACCCAGTACTTC.

The rearrangement links TRBV18 to TRBJ2-1; 11 positions agree with TRBD2. The germline CDR1 and CDR2 sequences are KGHSH and LQKENI. V was pared by 5 bases and J by 5 bases, with 2 bases of the junction left unmatched. CDR3 size: 14 residues. Here the CDR3 reads CASSTTSGDNEQFF. CDR3 coding DNA: TGTGCCAGCTCAACGACTAGCGGGGACAATGAGCAGTTCTTC.

Here the CDR3 reads CASSPRGDTEAFF. The CDR3, as DNA: TGTGCCAGCTCACCAAGAGGGGACACTGAAGCTTTCTTT. This chain joins TRBV18 and TRBJ1-1; maybe TRBD1 (5 bases). The V and J ends lost 2 bases and 3 bases respectively, with 7 bases between them. Germline CDR1 is KGHSH and CDR2 is LQKENI. The CDR3 runs to 13 residues.

This clone has just a few counts. This chain's CDR3 is CASSLVLGNTEAFF. CDR3 coding DNA: TGCGCCAGCAGCTTGGTCTTGGGAAACACTGAAGCTTTCTTT. The chain recombines TRBV5-1 with TRBJ1-1; D not certain. Germline CDR1 reads SGHRS; CDR2 reads YFSETQ. The CDR3 has 14 amino acids. The V and J ends lost 0 bases and 2 bases respectively, with 8 bases between them.

Written as DNA, the CDR3 is TGCAGCGTCCGTACCGGGACAGGGGGCGCATGGGGTGGCACTGAAGCTTTCTTT. Its protein product is CSVRTGTGGAWGGTEAFF. This chain connects TRBV29-1 to TRBJ1-1; 12 bases are shared with TRBD1. Unmatched junction bases numbered 18, after V lost 6 bases and J lost 4 bases. This CDR3 is 18 amino acids long. The V gene's germline CDR1 is SQVTM and CDR2 ANQGSEA. The full variable domain, with the rest looked up from reference TRBV29-1 and TRBJ1-1, is SAVISQKPSRDICQRGTSLTIQCQVDSQVTMMFWYRQQPGQSLTLIATANQGSEATYESGFVIDKFPISRPNLTFSTLTVSNMSPEDSSIYLCSVRTGTGGAWGGTEAFFGQGTRLTVV.

The chain uses TRBV10-1 and TRBJ2-3; TRBD2 matches at 8 bases. CDR1 and CDR2 (germline): WNHNN, SYGVQD (reference sequence). With 2 bases clipped from V and 4 bases from J, the junction kept 5 bases outside the gene matches. The CDR3 totals 15 residues. The CDR3 DNA reads as TGCGCCAGCAGTGAGGGCGGGAGGTCTGCAGATACGCAGTATTTT. Translated, it gives CASSEGGRSADTQYF.

This clone occurred a few times. The genes are TRBV12-3 or TRBV12-4 and TRBJ2-6; D remains ambiguous. The V end was cut by 4 bases, the J end by 4 bases, with 2 bases between. The CDR3 loop spans 12 amino acids. This chain's CDR3 is CASSWGANVLTF. The CDR3 DNA follows: TGTGCCAGCAGTTGGGGGGCCAACGTCCTGACTTTC.

The J gene is TRBJ1-4, the V gene TRBV7-2, with 7 bases aligning to TRBD1. Unmatched junction bases numbered 5, after V lost 2 bases and J lost 5 bases. Germline CDR1 SGHTA, CDR2 FQGNSA. The CDR3 spans 15 residues. The CDR3 DNA sequence: TGTGCCAGCAGCTTAAGCCACAGGGGAAATGAAAAACTGTTTTTT. Encoded protein: CASSLSHRGNEKLFF.